The 31 T cell receptor beta chains given below trace back to one sample, sequenced in a study of cytomegalovirus exposure and HLA in healthy donors. Primers included in the PCR were 60 Vbeta and 13 Jbeta primers. Sequenced by immunoSEQ multiplex PCR; TCRdb stores in-frame clones only, minus some. The table lists about 200,000 clones, roughly 77% of them singletons, with approximately 0.4% in the top ten. The sequencing input was PBMCs. The receptors derive from a male donor in good health and CMV-seropositive.

The chain uses TRBV27 and TRBJ2-1, with D tentatively TRBD2 (6 bases). CDR3 length: 14 residues. V was shortened by 3 bases and J by 5 bases, with 11 bases between the two germline ends. Germline lookup yields CDR1 MNHEY and CDR2 SMNVEV (reference sequence). As DNA, the CDR3 is TGTGCCAGCAGTTTGTGGGGGGTTGACAATGAGCAGTTCTTC. The encoded protein is CASSLWGVDNEQFF.

J is TRBJ1-5 and V is TRBV9; D is undetermined. Germline CDR1 reads SGDLS; CDR2 reads YYNGEE. This CDR3 comprises 15 residues. Deletions cut 0 bases from V and 15 bases from J, with 22 bases between. CDR3 nucleotides: TGTGCCAGCAGCGTAGGACGTACTCGGGGTGCGTCCCCGCATTTT. Encoded protein: CASSVGRTRGASPHF.

This sequence joins TRBV27 and TRBJ1-2, with TRBD1 matching over 9 bases. From germline, CDR1 is MNHEY and CDR2 SMNVEV (reference sequence). V gave up 4 bases and J gave up 3 bases; unmatched junction bases: 6. The CDR3 consists of 15 residues. Here the CDR3 DNA reads TGTGCCAGCAGTTCTCGGACAGGGGAGGACTATGGCTACACCTTC. Translating gives CASSSRTGEDYGYTF.

The chain joins TRBV29-1 to TRBJ2-1, with 12 positions matching TRBD2. The CDR3 runs 16 residues. The V gene end was trimmed by 1 base and the J gene end by 2 bases; junction bases not matched to a gene: 3. From germline, CDR1 is SQVTM and CDR2 ANQGSEA. The CDR3 reads CSVEVGLAGTYNEQFF. The DNA for the CDR3 is TGCAGCGTTGAAGTTGGACTAGCGGGGACCTACAATGAGCAGTTCTTC.

The chain employs TRBV9 and TRBJ1-2; 8 positions match TRBD1. This CDR3 contains 13 residues. The J segment lost 5 bases and the V segment lost 6 bases, leaving 6 bases of the junction unmatched. The germline gives CDR1 SGDLS, CDR2 YYNGEE. The CDR3 reads CASTSGQGYGYTF. In DNA, the CDR3 is TGTGCCAGCACCTCCGGACAGGGTTATGGCTACACCTTC. The variable domain in full, with the rest retrieved from reference TRBV9 and TRBJ1-2, is DSGVTQTPKHLITATGQRVTLRCSPRSGDLSVYWYQQSLDQGLQFLIQYYNGEERAKGNILERFSAQQFPDLHSELNLSSLELGDSALYFCASTSGQGYGYTFGSGTRLTVV.

This clone was seen more than once but under ten times. V usage is TRBV15 and J usage is TRBJ2-2; no firm D call. This CDR3 is 17 amino acids long. Trimming cost V 0 bases and J 0 bases, with 11 bases left between them. Germline V gene lookup returns CDR1 LNHNV and CDR2 YYDKDF (reference sequence). The CDR3 DNA reads as TGTGCCACCAGCAGAGAGGTTACGCTATCGAACACCGGGGAGCTGTTTTTT. This codes for CATSREVTLSNTGELFF.

In the case of this clone: The junction and the germline gene differ at one end; a read error may be behind it. V gene TRBV9 combines with J gene TRBJ2-1; 7 bases fit TRBD2. This CDR3 contains 14 residues. Germline CDR1 reads SGDLS; CDR2 reads YYNGEE. In nucleotides, the CDR3 is TGTGCCGGCAGCCCAGCGGGGCGAGGGGATGAGCAGTTCTTC. This sequence encodes CAGSPAGRGDEQFF.

CDR3 residues: CASSPTGGMNTEAFF. CDR3 nucleotides: TGTGCCAGCAGCCCCACAGGGGGGATGAACACTGAAGCTTTCTTT. This chain uses TRBV7-3 with TRBJ1-1; 8 bases agree with TRBD1. In germline, CDR1 is SGHTA, CDR2 FQGTGA. The CDR3 contains 15 residues. J gave up 0 bases and V 5 bases, and 5 bases lay outside the gene matches.

This sequence joins TRBV6-1 and TRBJ1-1, with 7 bases aligning to TRBD1. With V trimmed by 5 bases and J by 0 bases, 6 bases remained unmatched. This CDR3 contains 15 residues. Germline values: CDR1 MNHNS, CDR2 SASEGT. CDR3: CASSWDSPMNTEAFF. The CDR3 DNA is TGTGCCAGCAGTTGGGACAGCCCAATGAACACTGAAGCTTTCTTT.

This rearrangement joins TRBV2 to TRBJ1-4, with D hard to call. Trimming pared 5 bases from V and 3 bases from J, leaving 13 bases between. Germline assignment: CDR1 SNHLY and CDR2 FYNNEI. This CDR3 comprises 15 residues. The CDR3 is CASSPLRNSNEKLFF. DNA for the CDR3: TGTGCCAGCAGTCCCCTGAGAAACTCTAATGAAAAACTGTTTTTT. Complete variable domain (other parts from reference TRBV2 and TRBJ1-4): EPEVTQTPSHQVTQMGQEVILRCVPISNHLYFYWYRQILGQKVEFLVSFYNNEISEKSEIFDDQFSVERPDGSNFTLKIRSTKLEDSAMYFCASSPLRNSNEKLFFGSGTQLSVL.

CDR3: CASSHLGLSPSSYNEQFF. DNA of the CDR3: TGCGCCAGCAGCCACTTGGGACTGTCCCCAAGCTCCTACAATGAGCAGTTCTTC. The chain is built from TRBV4-1 and TRBJ2-1; D possibly corresponds to TRBD2 (6 bases). Trimming stripped 3 bases from V and 0 bases from J, with 18 bases between. There are 18 residues in the CDR3. Germline values: CDR1 MGHRA, CDR2 YSYEKL.

The V gene is TRBV27, the J gene TRBJ1-5, with TRBD1 as a possible D gene (6 bases). The CDR3 has 15 amino acids. The V end was cut by 6 bases, the J end by 7 bases, with 19 bases between. CDR1 is MNHEY, CDR2 SMNVEV, per germline (reference sequence). The CDR3 is CASRNPGVWQQPQHF. The CDR3, as DNA: TGTGCCAGCAGGAATCCAGGGGTATGGCAACAGCCCCAGCATTTT.

This chain joins TRBV6-4 and TRBJ2-5, with 8 bases fitting TRBD1. Germline V lookup: CDR1 MRHNA, CDR2 SNTAGT. V dropped 11 bases and J dropped 4; count of bases not matched to a gene: 12. The CDR3 loop spans 14 amino acids. CDR3 loop: CAGLGQGSSETQYF. The DNA of the CDR3 is TGTGCCGGGTTAGGACAGGGTTCATCAGAGACCCAGTACTTC.

As to this clone: The germline gene is not matched at one end of the junction; a read error may be the cause. This chain links TRBV7-9 with TRBJ2-7, with 7 bases fitting TRBD1. The CDR3 spans 15 residues. Germline V lookup: CDR1 SEHNR, CDR2 FQNEAQ (reference sequence). The chain's CDR3 is CSSSFGYRGIYEQYF. The CDR3 coding sequence is TGTTCCAGCAGCTTCGGTTACAGGGGAATCTACGAGCAGTACTTC. Full variable domain (missing parts from reference TRBV7-9 and TRBJ2-7): DTGVSQNPRHKITKRGQNVTFRCDPISEHNRLYWYRQTLGQGPEFLTYFQNEAQLEKSRLLSDRFSAERPKGSFSTLEIQRTEQGDSAMYLCSSSFGYRGIYEQYFGPGTRLTVT.

This clone was observed a handful of times. The V call is TRBV6-6, the J call TRBJ2-5; 7 positions match TRBD1. The J call may not be correct, given that the DNA end is closer to TRBJ2-7. CDR1 is MNHNY, CDR2 SVGAGI, per germline (reference sequence). There are 15 residues in the CDR3. In nucleotides, the CDR3 is TGTGCCAGCAGTTACCAAGACAGGGTGCCCTACGAGCAGTACTTC. Amino acids: CASSYQDRVPYEQYF.

The V and J genes are TRBV18 and TRBJ2-5, with TRBD1 as a possible D gene (5 bases). V lost 1 base to trimming and J lost 5 bases, with 11 bases between them. The length of the CDR3 is 14 residues. The germline CDR1 and CDR2 sequences are KGHSH and LQKENI. CDR3 amino acids: CASSPQGFRETQYF. The CDR3 DNA reads as TGTGCCAGCTCACCACAGGGGTTTAGGGAGACCCAGTACTTC.

The chain recombines TRBV4-2 with TRBJ2-1; 7 nucleotides agree with TRBD2. The trim removed 2 bases at V and 6 bases at J, leaving 7 bases unmatched. This CDR3 is 15 amino acids long. Germline V gene sequence: CDR1 LGHNA, CDR2 YNFKEQ. CDR3 sequence (DNA): TGTGCCAGCAGCCAAACTAGCGCCAAGGGCAATGAGCAGTTCTTC. It specifies CASSQTSAKGNEQFF.

Only one count was recorded for this clone. The genes are TRBV9 and TRBJ1-2, with D maybe TRBD1 (5 bases). Trimming took 0 bases from V and 5 from J, leaving 11 bases between them. This CDR3 is 14 amino acids long. CDR1 is SGDLS and CDR2 is YYNGEE in the germline V gene. CDR3 sequence reads: CASSVGGQGYGYTF. CDR3 nucleotide sequence: TGTGCCAGCAGCGTAGGGGGCCAAGGGTATGGCTACACCTTC.

The chain links TRBV18 to TRBJ1-1; D is unresolved. Germline loops: CDR1 KGHSH, CDR2 LQKENI. The germline V and J ends were trimmed by 5 bases and 6 bases, with 10 bases remaining between them. CDR3 size: 12 residues. CDR3 coding DNA: TGTGCCAGCTCAGATGGAGTACCTGAAGCTTTCTTT. Amino acids: CASSDGVPEAFF. The complete variable domain, with remaining parts taken from reference TRBV18 and TRBJ1-1, reads NAGVMQNPRHLVRRRGQEARLRCSPMKGHSHVYWYRQLPEEGLKFMVYLQKENIIDESGMPKERFSAEFPKEGPSILRIQQVVRGDSAAYFCASSDGVPEAFFGQGTRLTVV.

This chain connects TRBV19 to TRBJ1-5; 7 bases align to TRBD1. The J segment lost 8 bases and the V segment lost 7 bases, leaving 20 bases of the junction unmatched. CDR1 is LNHDA and CDR2 is SQIVND in the germline V gene (reference sequence). CDR3 length: 17 residues. The CDR3 protein is CASTPTDRVWPGEPQHF. Here the CDR3 DNA reads TGTGCCAGTACCCCCACAGACAGGGTATGGCCCGGGGAGCCCCAGCATTTT. Combining the CDR3 with reference TRBV19 and TRBJ1-5 gives the whole variable domain DGGITQSPKYLFRKEGQNVTLSCEQNLNHDAMYWYRQDPGQGLRLIYYSQIVNDFQKGDIAEGYSVSREKKESFPLTVTSAQKNPTAFYLCASTPTDRVWPGEPQHFGDGTRLSIL.

The genes are TRBV6-4 and TRBJ2-5; 14 nucleotides align to TRBD2. TRBJ2-7 matches the DNA end more closely, so the J call is doubtful. The CDR3 length is 16 residues. Germline V lookup: CDR1 MRHNA, CDR2 SNTAGT. The CDR3 DNA reads as TGTGCCAGCAGTACCACCGGGACTAGCGGGAGTTACGAGCAGTACTTC. Protein: CASSTTGTSGSYEQYF.

The chain carries TRBV30 and TRBJ1-1; D might be TRBD1 (5 bases). This CDR3 comprises 14 residues. Germline V lookup: CDR1 GTSNPN, CDR2 SVGIG (reference sequence). V lost 0 bases to trimming and J lost 4 bases, with 12 bases between them. The CDR3 spells CAWSVRRGLTEAFF. In DNA, the CDR3 is TGTGCCTGGAGTGTCAGGAGGGGCCTCACTGAAGCTTTCTTT. The full variable domain, completed using reference TRBV30 and TRBJ1-1, is SQTIHQWPATLVQPVGSPLSLECTVEGTSNPNLYWYRQAAGRGLQLLFYSVGIGQISSEVPQNLSASRPQDRQFILSSKKLLLSDSGFYLCAWSVRRGLTEAFFGQGTRLTVV.

The J gene is TRBJ1-1, the V gene TRBV6-5; 7 bases line up with TRBD1. V was pared by 5 bases and J by 6 bases, with 9 bases of the junction left unmatched. The CDR3 covers 14 residues. The V gene's germline CDR1 is MNHEY and CDR2 SVGAGI. Here the CDR3 reads CASSARTGGAEAFF. CDR3 coding DNA: TGTGCCAGCAGTGCCCGGACAGGCGGCGCTGAAGCTTTCTTT.

The chain couples TRBV19 to TRBJ2-7, with TRBD1 matching 7 bases. V lost 5 bases, J lost 6 bases, and 10 bases stayed unmatched. Germline V lookup: CDR1 LNHDA, CDR2 SQIVND (reference sequence). The CDR3 contains 14 residues. Written as DNA, the CDR3 is TGTGCCAGTAGTTCAACAGGGGCCCCCACCGAGCAGTACTTC. Protein sequence: CASSSTGAPTEQYF.

The rearrangement joins TRBV7-6 to TRBJ2-7, with 7 bases matching TRBD1. The CDR3 has 16 residues. V dropped 5 bases and J dropped 0; count of bases not matched to a gene: 10. Germline CDR1 and CDR2: SGHVS and FNYEAQ. This CDR3 is CASSDRQGSSSYEQYF. As DNA, the CDR3 is TGTGCCAGCAGCGACCGACAGGGATCAAGCTCCTACGAGCAGTACTTC.

This chain links TRBV7-3 with TRBJ2-6; TRBD1 matches 8 bases. The ends lost 5 bases at V and 4 bases at J; junction bases unmatched: 4. The CDR3 spans 15 residues. Germline CDR1 reads SGHTA; CDR2 reads FQGTGA. CDR3: CASSTDRAGANVLTF. The CDR3 DNA follows: TGTGCCAGCAGCACGGACAGGGCCGGGGCCAACGTCCTGACTTTC.

The V call is TRBV5-1, the J call TRBJ2-2, with TRBD1 identical over 9 bases. The CDR3 runs 14 residues. The trim removed 3 bases at V and 6 bases at J, leaving 3 bases unmatched. The germline V gene encodes CDR1 SGHRS and CDR2 YFSETQ. The CDR3 bases are TGCGCCAGCAGCTCGGACAGGGGTTCCGGGGAGCTGTTTTTT. Its translation is CASSSDRGSGELFF.

This clone was counted a few times. The chain uses TRBV4-1 and TRBJ1-2; 7 nucleotides match TRBD1. Germline CDR1 MGHRA, CDR2 YSYEKL. This CDR3 is built from 17 residues. Unmatched junction bases numbered 13, after V lost 1 base and J lost 5 bases. CDR3 protein: CASSQGPEKGAIYGYTF. The CDR3 bases are TGCGCCAGCAGCCAAGGGCCAGAGAAGGGGGCCATATATGGCTACACCTTC.

This rearrangement joins TRBV15 to TRBJ2-7; 13 bases agree with TRBD2. There are 15 residues in the CDR3. The V gene's germline CDR1 is LNHNV and CDR2 YYDKDF (reference sequence). V lost 2 bases and J lost 6; bases outside the gene matches: 4. CDR3: CATSRPGLAGIEQYF. As DNA, the CDR3 is TGTGCCACCAGCAGACCGGGACTAGCGGGGATCGAGCAGTACTTC.

V usage is TRBV5-4 and J usage is TRBJ2-7, with TRBD2 as a possible D gene (5 bases). The V gene lost 4 bases and the J gene lost 2 bases, with 16 bases spanning the gap. This CDR3 has 15 amino acids. Germline CDR1 reads SGHNT; CDR2 reads YYREEE (reference sequence). The CDR3 sequence: CASSSKTGSPYEQYF. The CDR3, as DNA: TGTGCCAGCAGCAGTAAGACGGGATCGCCCTACGAGCAGTACTTC.

The chain has TRBV30 and TRBJ2-2; D perhaps matches TRBD1 (6 bases). Germline V lookup: CDR1 GTSNPN, CDR2 SVGIG (reference sequence). V shed 7 bases and J shed 3 bases, with 12 bases lying between them. This CDR3 has 13 residues. Here the CDR3 reads CAFGTLYTGELFF. The CDR3 nucleotides are TGTGCCTTCGGGACATTATACACCGGGGAGCTGTTTTTT.